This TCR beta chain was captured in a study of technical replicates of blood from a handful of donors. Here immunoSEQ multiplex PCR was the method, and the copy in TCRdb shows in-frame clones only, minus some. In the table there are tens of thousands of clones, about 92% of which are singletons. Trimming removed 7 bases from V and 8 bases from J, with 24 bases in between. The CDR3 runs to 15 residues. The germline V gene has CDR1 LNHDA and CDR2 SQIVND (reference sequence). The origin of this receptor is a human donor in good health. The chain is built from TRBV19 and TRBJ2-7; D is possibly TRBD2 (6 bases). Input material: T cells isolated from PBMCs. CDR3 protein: CASIDYAGQTRKQYF. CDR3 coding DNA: TGTGCCAGTATCGATTATGCGGGGCAAACCCGTAAGCAGTACTTC.